A selection of T cell receptor beta chains follows, all from one sample in a study of blood T cells in healthy people across ages. TCRdb re-called the 5' RACE reads with MiXCR, one entry per CDR3 protein. The top ten clones hold about 20% of a sample with hundreds of thousands of distinct CDR3 sequences, 43% of them seen once. The sample comprised blood. These receptors were taken from an older woman in good health. CDR3s include the opening cysteine and the closing phenylalanine or tryptophan. Each record gives: D gene, V gene, clone size, J gene, CDR3 DNA, CDR3 protein. A D gene is named only where the DNA matches it firmly. Expanded clones get a size class; other rows say once, few or many, or leave the size out.

d_call: -; v_call: TRBV20-1; clone_size: -; j_call: TRBJ2-2; cdr3_nt: TGCAGTGCTAGTACGAGATGGGGTATGGTCACCGGGGAGCTGTTTTTT; cdr3_aa: CSASTRWGMVTGELFF
d_call: -; v_call: TRBV7-6; clone_size: -; j_call: TRBJ2-7; cdr3_nt: TGTGCCAGCAGCTTAGAGGTCAGCTCCCACAATGAGCAGTACTTC; cdr3_aa: CASSLEVSSHNEQYF
d_call: -; v_call: TRBV7-2; clone_size: once; j_call: TRBJ2-1; cdr3_nt: TGTGCCAGCAGTTGGTCGTGGAGTGGGAACTACAATGAGCAGTTCTTC; cdr3_aa: CASSWSWSGNYNEQFF
d_call: -; v_call: TRBV6-5; clone_size: once; j_call: TRBJ2-1; cdr3_nt: TGTGCCAGCAGTACCCAGGGTGGGTCCTACAATGAGCAGTTCTTC; cdr3_aa: CASSTQGGSYNEQFF
d_call: -; v_call: TRBV10-3; clone_size: many; j_call: TRBJ2-7; cdr3_nt: TGTGCCATCAGTGAGTCGTTTAGTCCCGGGGAGCAGTACTTC; cdr3_aa: CAISESFSPGEQYF
d_call: -; v_call: TRBV19; clone_size: -; j_call: TRBJ2-7; cdr3_nt: TGTGCCAGCCGACCTGGTGCGGCGTCCTACGAGCAGTACTTC; cdr3_aa: CASRPGAASYEQYF
d_call: -; v_call: TRBV3-1; clone_size: many; j_call: TRBJ1-2; cdr3_nt: TGTGCCAGCAGCCAGGGAGAGGTTGGCGGCTACACCTTC; cdr3_aa: CASSQGEVGGYTF
d_call: -; v_call: TRBV5-1; clone_size: -; j_call: TRBJ2-7; cdr3_nt: TGCGCCAGCAGATTAGGGTCAGCGGACGAGCAGTACTTC; cdr3_aa: CASRLGSADEQYF
d_call: -; v_call: TRBV24-1; clone_size: few; j_call: TRBJ2-6; cdr3_nt: TGTGCCACCAGTCCGGGGCCTGGGGCCAACGTCCTGACTTTC; cdr3_aa: CATSPGPGANVLTF
d_call: -; v_call: TRBV4-2; clone_size: few; j_call: TRBJ1-5; cdr3_nt: TGTGCCAGCAGCCAAGGGACCCAGCCCCAGCATTTT; cdr3_aa: CASSQGTQPQHF
d_call: -; v_call: TRBV7-2; clone_size: -; j_call: TRBJ2-3; cdr3_nt: TGTGCCAGCAGCTTACCTGGCCCTCCGCAGTATTTT; cdr3_aa: CASSLPGPPQYF
d_call: -; v_call: TRBV4-1; clone_size: -; j_call: TRBJ2-1; cdr3_nt: TGCGCCAGCAGCCATCCTTTACGCGGGGTTCCCTACAATGAGCAGTTCTTC; cdr3_aa: CASSHPLRGVPYNEQFF
d_call: TRBD2; v_call: TRBV7-6; clone_size: -; j_call: TRBJ2-7; cdr3_nt: TGTGCCAGCAGCCCTAGCGGGGGCCCTGACGAGCAGTACTTC; cdr3_aa: CASSPSGGPDEQYF
d_call: -; v_call: TRBV27; clone_size: -; j_call: TRBJ1-5; cdr3_nt: TGTGCCAGCACTCCTAGGGGTAGGGGTCAGCCCCAGCATTTT; cdr3_aa: CASTPRGRGQPQHF
d_call: -; v_call: TRBV11-1; clone_size: -; j_call: TRBJ2-1; cdr3_nt: TGTGCCAGCAGCTTAGGCGTACCGAGCTCCTACAATGAGCAGTTCTTC; cdr3_aa: CASSLGVPSSYNEQFF
d_call: TRBD1; v_call: TRBV10-3; clone_size: -; j_call: TRBJ2-5; cdr3_nt: TGTGCCATCAAAGAGGGACAGGGAAGGGGAGAGACCCAGTACTTC; cdr3_aa: CAIKEGQGRGETQYF
d_call: -; v_call: TRBV6-2/TRBV6-3; clone_size: -; j_call: TRBJ2-5; cdr3_nt: TGTGCCAGCAGTTCCGCCGGGGGCGGCGCGGGGGCCCAGTACTTC; cdr3_aa: CASSSAGGGAGAQYF
d_call: -; v_call: TRBV6-6; clone_size: -; j_call: TRBJ2-7; cdr3_nt: TGTGCCAGCAATTGGGACTCGGGCTACAATGAGCAGTACTTC; cdr3_aa: CASNWDSGYNEQYF
d_call: TRBD1; v_call: TRBV7-6; clone_size: -; j_call: TRBJ2-5; cdr3_nt: TGTGTCAGCAGCAACCACCGGGACAGGGGGCTTGAGACCCAGTACTTC; cdr3_aa: CVSSNHRDRGLETQYF
d_call: TRBD2; v_call: TRBV9; clone_size: -; j_call: TRBJ2-7; cdr3_nt: TGTGCCAGCAGCGTACGCCCTAGCGGCGACGAGCAGTACTTC; cdr3_aa: CASSVRPSGDEQYF
d_call: TRBD1; v_call: TRBV5-1; clone_size: -; j_call: TRBJ2-7; cdr3_nt: TGCGCCAGCAGCTCCGGGACAGCACCCTACGAGCAGTACTTC; cdr3_aa: CASSSGTAPYEQYF
d_call: -; v_call: TRBV20-1; clone_size: -; j_call: TRBJ1-5; cdr3_nt: TGCAGTGCTAGAGGTGACATTCCCAATCAGCCCCAGCATTTT; cdr3_aa: CSARGDIPNQPQHF
d_call: TRBD2; v_call: TRBV18; clone_size: -; j_call: TRBJ2-1; cdr3_nt: TGTGCCAGCTCATTCAGGACTAGCGGGACGGGGAATGAGCAGTTCTTC; cdr3_aa: CASSFRTSGTGNEQFF
d_call: -; v_call: TRBV20-1; clone_size: -; j_call: TRBJ2-3; cdr3_nt: TGCAGTGCTAGTTTGGACGTCGAGAATACGCAGTATTTT; cdr3_aa: CSASLDVENTQYF
d_call: TRBD2; v_call: TRBV15; clone_size: -; j_call: TRBJ2-5; cdr3_nt: TGTGCCACCAGCTCGGCCCGGGGACTAAGGCGTCAAGAGACCCAGTACTTC; cdr3_aa: CATSSARGLRRQETQYF
d_call: -; v_call: TRBV7-9; clone_size: once; j_call: TRBJ2-6; cdr3_nt: TGTGCCAGCGTGGGCACTGGGGCCAACGTCCTGACTTTC; cdr3_aa: CASVGTGANVLTF
d_call: -; v_call: TRBV11-3; clone_size: -; j_call: TRBJ2-1; cdr3_nt: TGTGCCAGCAGCGCTGAAGCGAGCTCCTACAATGAGCAGTTCTTC; cdr3_aa: CASSAEASSYNEQFF
d_call: -; v_call: TRBV6-1; clone_size: -; j_call: TRBJ2-1; cdr3_nt: TGTGCCAGCAGTGAAGCGCTAGTGGTCGGGTCCTACAATGAGCAGTTCTTC; cdr3_aa: CASSEALVVGSYNEQFF
d_call: -; v_call: TRBV20-1; clone_size: -; j_call: TRBJ2-2; cdr3_nt: TGCAGTGCTAGAGGGTCGGGCGGGGCCAACACCGGGGAGCTGTTTTTT; cdr3_aa: CSARGSGGANTGELFF
d_call: -; v_call: TRBV6-6; clone_size: many; j_call: TRBJ2-3; cdr3_nt: TGTGCCAGCAGTGCCACAGGTTTTGGAGATACGCAGTATTTT; cdr3_aa: CASSATGFGDTQYF
d_call: -; v_call: TRBV12-3/TRBV12-4; clone_size: -; j_call: TRBJ2-6; cdr3_nt: TGTGCCAGCACCAGGGGATTTGGGGCCAACGTCCTGACTTTC; cdr3_aa: CASTRGFGANVLTF
d_call: -; v_call: TRBV15; clone_size: -; j_call: TRBJ2-6; cdr3_nt: TGTGCCACCAGCGGAGTGGTGACCCACTCTGGGGCCAACGTCCCGACTTTC; cdr3_aa: CATSGVVTHSGANVPTF
d_call: -; v_call: TRBV7-8; clone_size: -; j_call: TRBJ2-3; cdr3_nt: TGTGCCAGCAGCGGGACCCGACTAGACACAGATACACAGTATTTT; cdr3_aa: CASSGTRLDTDTQYF
d_call: TRBD2; v_call: TRBV7-2; clone_size: -; j_call: TRBJ2-7; cdr3_nt: TGTGCCAGCAGCTTAGCCCCTAGCGGGATCGAGCAGTACTTC; cdr3_aa: CASSLAPSGIEQYF
d_call: TRBD1; v_call: TRBV7-3; clone_size: -; j_call: TRBJ2-7; cdr3_nt: TGTGCCAGCAGCCCAAAGACAGGGCTCTCCTACGAGCAGTACTTC; cdr3_aa: CASSPKTGLSYEQYF
d_call: -; v_call: TRBV20-1; clone_size: -; j_call: TRBJ2-7; cdr3_nt: TGCAGTGCTACCGAGGGGAGTACCTACGAGCAGTACTTC; cdr3_aa: CSATEGSTYEQYF
d_call: -; v_call: TRBV20-1; clone_size: -; j_call: TRBJ1-5; cdr3_nt: TGCAGTGCTAGAGATCCGGGACTCGGGAATCAGCCCCAGCATTTT; cdr3_aa: CSARDPGLGNQPQHF
d_call: TRBD1; v_call: TRBV20-1; clone_size: -; j_call: TRBJ2-7; cdr3_nt: TGCAGTGCTTTAACCGGGACAGGGGTTCTCGAGCAGTACTTC; cdr3_aa: CSALTGTGVLEQYF
d_call: -; v_call: TRBV5-6; clone_size: -; j_call: TRBJ2-4; cdr3_nt: TGTGCCAGCAGCTTCGAGGTAGCCAAAAACATTCAGTACTTC; cdr3_aa: CASSFEVAKNIQYF
d_call: TRBD2; v_call: TRBV5-1; clone_size: -; j_call: TRBJ2-1; cdr3_nt: TGCGCCAGCAGCAGCGGCCCCCCGACTAGCGGGGGAGGAGCAAGGTACAATGAGCAGTTCTTC; cdr3_aa: CASSSGPPTSGGGARYNEQFF
d_call: -; v_call: TRBV12-3/TRBV12-4; clone_size: few; j_call: TRBJ2-3; cdr3_nt: TGTGCCAGCAACCCAGGGGGGATCGGAGATACGCAGTATTTT; cdr3_aa: CASNPGGIGDTQYF
d_call: TRBD1; v_call: TRBV20-1; clone_size: few; j_call: TRBJ1-5; cdr3_nt: TGCAGTGCTAGAGAAACCGGGACAGGAAATCAGCCCCAGCATTTT; cdr3_aa: CSARETGTGNQPQHF
d_call: -; v_call: TRBV6-5; clone_size: -; j_call: TRBJ2-4; cdr3_nt: TGTGCCACCCAGTTACAGGATCGGCTCCTAGCCAAAAACATTCAGTACTTC; cdr3_aa: CATQLQDRLLAKNIQYF
d_call: TRBD1; v_call: TRBV11-2; clone_size: -; j_call: TRBJ1-1; cdr3_nt: TGTGCCAGCAGCTACAACAGGGGACCGAACACTGAAGCTTTCTTT; cdr3_aa: CASSYNRGPNTEAFF
d_call: -; v_call: TRBV21-1; clone_size: few; j_call: TRBJ2-7; cdr3_nt: TGTGCCAGCATCGGGTTCTACGAGCAGTACTTC; cdr3_aa: CASIGFYEQYF
d_call: -; v_call: TRBV6-2/TRBV6-3; clone_size: -; j_call: TRBJ1-1; cdr3_nt: TGTGCCAGCAGTTATTCGGGCAGAATGAACACTGAAGCTTTCTTT; cdr3_aa: CASSYSGRMNTEAFF
d_call: TRBD1; v_call: TRBV18; clone_size: many; j_call: TRBJ2-7; cdr3_nt: TGTGCCAGCTCAGCACCCACAGGGGGCGGGCAGTACTTC; cdr3_aa: CASSAPTGGGQYF
d_call: -; v_call: TRBV18; clone_size: few; j_call: TRBJ2-3; cdr3_nt: TGTGCCAGCTCACCACTCTTAGCGGAAAGCACAGATACGCAGTATTTT; cdr3_aa: CASSPLLAESTDTQYF
d_call: -; v_call: TRBV6-1; clone_size: -; j_call: TRBJ1-1; cdr3_nt: TGTGCCAGCAGTCGCGTACAGGACACTGAAGCTTTCTTT; cdr3_aa: CASSRVQDTEAFF
d_call: -; v_call: TRBV2; clone_size: few; j_call: TRBJ1-6; cdr3_nt: TGTGCCAGCAACGGACTCCGGGATGATAATTCACCCCTCCACTTT; cdr3_aa: CASNGLRDDNSPLHF
d_call: TRBD1; v_call: TRBV9; clone_size: -; j_call: TRBJ2-7; cdr3_nt: TGTGCCAGCAGCGTAGCGCCGGGACAGGGGTCTGGCGAGCAGTACTTC; cdr3_aa: CASSVAPGQGSGEQYF
d_call: -; v_call: TRBV6-2/TRBV6-3; clone_size: -; j_call: TRBJ2-7; cdr3_nt: TGTGCCAGCAGTTACCGACTAGACTCCTACGAGCAGTACTTC; cdr3_aa: CASSYRLDSYEQYF
d_call: -; v_call: TRBV9; clone_size: -; j_call: TRBJ2-2; cdr3_nt: TGTGCCAGCAGCGCGGGGCGGGGAGCGAACACCGGGGAGCTGTTTTTT; cdr3_aa: CASSAGRGANTGELFF
d_call: TRBD2; v_call: TRBV29-1; clone_size: many; j_call: TRBJ2-3; cdr3_nt: TGCAGCGTTCGAGCGGGAGGGTGGGCAGATACGCAGTATTTT; cdr3_aa: CSVRAGGWADTQYF
d_call: -; v_call: TRBV14; clone_size: -; j_call: TRBJ2-7; cdr3_nt: TGTGCCAGCAGCCAAGAAAGTAGACTCTCCTACGAGCAGTACTTC; cdr3_aa: CASSQESRLSYEQYF
d_call: -; v_call: TRBV20-1; clone_size: -; j_call: TRBJ1-2; cdr3_nt: TGCAGTGCTAGGCTCTTGACAGGTTGGAACTATGGCTACACCTTC; cdr3_aa: CSARLLTGWNYGYTF
d_call: -; v_call: TRBV28; clone_size: few; j_call: TRBJ1-5; cdr3_nt: TGTGCCAGCAGTTTATTCCATCAGCCCCAGCATTTT; cdr3_aa: CASSLFHQPQHF